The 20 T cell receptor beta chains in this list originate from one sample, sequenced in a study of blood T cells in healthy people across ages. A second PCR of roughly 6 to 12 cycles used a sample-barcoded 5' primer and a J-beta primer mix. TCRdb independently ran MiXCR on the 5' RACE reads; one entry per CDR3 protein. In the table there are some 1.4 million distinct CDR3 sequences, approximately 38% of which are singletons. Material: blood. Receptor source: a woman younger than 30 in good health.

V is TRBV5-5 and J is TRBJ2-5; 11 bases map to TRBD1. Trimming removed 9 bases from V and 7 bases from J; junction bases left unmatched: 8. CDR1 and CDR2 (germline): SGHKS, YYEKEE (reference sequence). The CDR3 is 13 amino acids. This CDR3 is CATSDRGLGTQYF. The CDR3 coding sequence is TGTGCCACCTCGGACAGGGGGCTGGGGACCCAGTACTTC. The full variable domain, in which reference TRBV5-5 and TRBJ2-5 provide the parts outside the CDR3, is DAGVTQSPTHLIKTRGQQVTLRCSPISGHKSVSWYQQVLGQGPQFIFQYYEKEERGRGNFPDRFSARQFPNYSSELNVNALLLGDSALYLCATSDRGLGTQYFGPGTRLLVL.

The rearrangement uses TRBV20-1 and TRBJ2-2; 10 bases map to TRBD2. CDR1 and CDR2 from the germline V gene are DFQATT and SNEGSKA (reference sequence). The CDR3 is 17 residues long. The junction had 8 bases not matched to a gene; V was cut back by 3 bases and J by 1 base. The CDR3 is CSARPLAGGMNTGELFF. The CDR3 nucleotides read TGCAGTGCTAGGCCGTTAGCGGGGGGAATGAACACCGGGGAGCTGTTTTTT.

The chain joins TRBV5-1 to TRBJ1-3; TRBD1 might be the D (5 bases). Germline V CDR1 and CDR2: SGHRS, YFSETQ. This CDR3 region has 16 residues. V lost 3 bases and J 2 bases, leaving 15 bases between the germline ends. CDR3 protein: CASSSTGGMAGNTIYF. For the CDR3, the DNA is TGCGCCAGCAGCTCCACGGGGGGAATGGCTGGAAACACCATATATTTT.

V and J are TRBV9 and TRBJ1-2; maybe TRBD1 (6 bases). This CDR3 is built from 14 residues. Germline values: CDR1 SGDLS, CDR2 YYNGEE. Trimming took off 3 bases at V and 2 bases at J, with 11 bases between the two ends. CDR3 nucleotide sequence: TGTGCCAGCAGCGCAACAGGGATGAACTATGGCTACACCTTC. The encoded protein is CASSATGMNYGYTF.

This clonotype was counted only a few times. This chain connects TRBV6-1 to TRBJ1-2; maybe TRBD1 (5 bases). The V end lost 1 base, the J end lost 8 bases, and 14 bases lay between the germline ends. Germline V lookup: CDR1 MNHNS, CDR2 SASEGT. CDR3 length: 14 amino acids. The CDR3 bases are TGTGCCAGCAGTGAAGAGGTCAGGGCCCCCGGCTACACCTTC. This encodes CASSEEVRAPGYTF.

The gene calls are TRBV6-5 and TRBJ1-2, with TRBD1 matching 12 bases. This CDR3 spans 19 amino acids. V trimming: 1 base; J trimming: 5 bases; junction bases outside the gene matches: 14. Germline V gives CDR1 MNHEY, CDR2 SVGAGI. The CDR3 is CASSYWGQGAGYVWYGYTF. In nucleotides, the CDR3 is TGTGCCAGCAGTTACTGGGGACAGGGGGCCGGTTATGTTTGGTATGGCTACACCTTC.

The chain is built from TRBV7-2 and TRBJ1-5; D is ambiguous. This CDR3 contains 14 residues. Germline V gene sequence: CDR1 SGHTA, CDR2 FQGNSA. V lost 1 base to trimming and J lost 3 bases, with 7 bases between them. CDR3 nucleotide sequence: TGTGCCAGCAGCTTAGACAGCTTCAATCAGCCCCAGCATTTT. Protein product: CASSLDSFNQPQHF.

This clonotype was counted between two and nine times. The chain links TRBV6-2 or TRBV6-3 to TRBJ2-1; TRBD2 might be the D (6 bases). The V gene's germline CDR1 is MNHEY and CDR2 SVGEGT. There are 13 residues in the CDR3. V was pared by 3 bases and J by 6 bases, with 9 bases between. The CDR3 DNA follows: TGTGCCAGCAGTTATCGAGCGGGCAATGAGCAGTTCTTC. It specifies CASSYRAGNEQFF.

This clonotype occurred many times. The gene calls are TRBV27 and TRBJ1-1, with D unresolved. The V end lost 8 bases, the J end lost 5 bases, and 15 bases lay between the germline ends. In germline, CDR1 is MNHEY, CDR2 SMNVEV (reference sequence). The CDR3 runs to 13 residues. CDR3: CASSPPGGTEAFF. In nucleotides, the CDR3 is TGTGCCAGCTCACCACCGGGTGGGACTGAAGCTTTCTTT.

CDR3 residues: CASSSSTGTVETQYF. The CDR3 DNA reads TGCGCCAGCAGCTCGTCAACCGGGACAGTGGAGACCCAGTACTTC. The rearrangement uses TRBV5-1 and TRBJ2-7; 7 bases agree with TRBD1. The DNA end is more similar to TRBJ2-5, so the J call may be wrong. The CDR3 is 15 residues long. CDR1 is SGHRS and CDR2 is YFSETQ in the germline V gene.

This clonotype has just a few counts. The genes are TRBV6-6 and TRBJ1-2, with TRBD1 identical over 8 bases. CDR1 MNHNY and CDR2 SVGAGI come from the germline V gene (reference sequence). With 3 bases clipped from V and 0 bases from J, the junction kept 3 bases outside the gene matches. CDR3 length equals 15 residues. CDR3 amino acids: CASSYQGAPNYGYTF. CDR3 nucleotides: TGTGCCAGCAGTTATCAGGGGGCCCCTAACTATGGCTACACCTTC.

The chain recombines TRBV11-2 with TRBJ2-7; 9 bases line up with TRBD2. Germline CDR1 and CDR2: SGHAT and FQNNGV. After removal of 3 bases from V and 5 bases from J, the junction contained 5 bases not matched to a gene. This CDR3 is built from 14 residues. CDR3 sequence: CASSLVAGANEQYF. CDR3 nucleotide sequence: TGTGCCAGCAGCTTGGTAGCGGGAGCCAACGAGCAGTACTTC.

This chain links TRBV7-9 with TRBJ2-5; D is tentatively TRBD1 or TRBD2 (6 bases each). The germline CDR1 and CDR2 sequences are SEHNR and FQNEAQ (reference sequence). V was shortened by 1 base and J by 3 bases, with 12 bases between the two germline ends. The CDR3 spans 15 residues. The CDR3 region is CASSLVSGAKETQYF. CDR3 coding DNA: TGTGCCAGCAGCTTAGTGTCGGGGGCCAAAGAGACCCAGTACTTC.

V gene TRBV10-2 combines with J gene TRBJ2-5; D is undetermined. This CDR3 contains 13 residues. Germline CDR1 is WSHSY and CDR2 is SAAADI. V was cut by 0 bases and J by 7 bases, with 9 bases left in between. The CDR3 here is CASSESSIGTQYF. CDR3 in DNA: TGCGCCAGCAGTGAGTCTTCAATCGGGACCCAGTACTTC.

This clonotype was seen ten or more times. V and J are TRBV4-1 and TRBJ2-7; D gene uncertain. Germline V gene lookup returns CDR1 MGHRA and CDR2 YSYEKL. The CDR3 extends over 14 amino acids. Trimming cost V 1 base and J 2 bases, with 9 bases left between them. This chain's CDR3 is CASSQVSETYEQYF. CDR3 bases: TGCGCCAGCAGCCAAGTGTCTGAAACCTACGAGCAGTACTTC.

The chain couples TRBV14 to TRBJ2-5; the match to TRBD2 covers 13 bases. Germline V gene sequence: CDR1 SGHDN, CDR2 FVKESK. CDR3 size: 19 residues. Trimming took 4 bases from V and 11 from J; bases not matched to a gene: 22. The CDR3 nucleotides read TGTGCCAGCAGCCGTTCGACGGGACTAGCGGGACCACTTATCAATGAGCAGTACTTC. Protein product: CASSRSTGLAGPLINEQYF.

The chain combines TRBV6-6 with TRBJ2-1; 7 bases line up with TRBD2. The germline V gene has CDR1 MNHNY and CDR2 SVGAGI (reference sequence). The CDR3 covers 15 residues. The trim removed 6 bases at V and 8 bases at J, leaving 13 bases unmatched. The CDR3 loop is CASSLRGTTVHEQFF. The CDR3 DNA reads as TGTGCCAGCAGCCTCCGGGGGACTACAGTCCATGAGCAGTTCTTC.

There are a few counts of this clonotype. Here the CDR3 DNA reads TGCGCCAGCAGCCAAGAGTCTCTAGCGGGGTACACCTACAATGAGCAGTACTTC. It is translated as CASSQESLAGYTYNEQYF. This chain joins TRBV4-1 and TRBJ2-1; 9 nucleotides line up with TRBD2. The J call could be wrong; TRBJ2-7 is a better fit for the DNA end. Germline V lookup: CDR1 MGHRA, CDR2 YSYEKL. The length of the CDR3 is 18 residues.

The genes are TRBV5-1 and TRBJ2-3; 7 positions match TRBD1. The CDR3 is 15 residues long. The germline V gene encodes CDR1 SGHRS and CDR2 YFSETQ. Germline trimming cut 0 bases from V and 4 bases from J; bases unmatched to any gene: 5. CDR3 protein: CASSLGPGGPDTQYF. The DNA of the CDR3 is TGCGCCAGCAGCTTGGGGCCAGGGGGTCCAGATACGCAGTATTTT. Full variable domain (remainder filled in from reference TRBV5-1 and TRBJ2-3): KAGVTQTPRYLIKTRGQQVTLSCSPISGHRSVSWYQQTPGQGLQFLFEYFSETQRNKGNFPGRFSGRQFSNSRSEMNVSTLELGDSALYLCASSLGPGGPDTQYFGPGTRLTVL.

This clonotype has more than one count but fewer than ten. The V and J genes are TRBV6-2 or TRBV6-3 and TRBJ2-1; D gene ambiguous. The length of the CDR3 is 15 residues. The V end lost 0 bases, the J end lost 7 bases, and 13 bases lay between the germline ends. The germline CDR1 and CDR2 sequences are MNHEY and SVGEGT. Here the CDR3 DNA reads TGTGCCAGCAGTTACTCTTCGCCAGCCCGGAATGAGCAGTTCTTC. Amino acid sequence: CASSYSSPARNEQFF.